These T cell receptor beta chains were read from a single sample in a study of shared clonotypes between healthy human individuals. Sequencing was performed with immunoSEQ multiplex PCR; in TCRdb, only in-frame clones are kept and a portion is missing. The repertoire includes 600,000 to 750,000 clones, approximately 77% of them detected once, and 1.8% sits in the top ten. Material: memory CD4+ T cells sorted from blood. The receptors shown here come from a woman aged 25-40 years in good health. Both conserved end residues are part of each CDR3. Fields, in order: CDR3 length, D gene, J gene, clone size, V gene, CDR3 DNA, CDR3 protein. A D gene is named only where the DNA matches it firmly. Some rows mark clone size as missing; the rest say once, few, many or name a class of expanded clone.

len: 13
d_gene: -
j_gene: TRBJ1-1
abundance: -
v_gene: TRBV5-1
CDR3nt: TGCGCCAGCAGCTTCGTTATGAACACTGAAGCTTTCTTT
CDR3aa: CASSFVMNTEAFF

len: 14
d_gene: -
j_gene: TRBJ1-5
abundance: few
v_gene: TRBV5-1
CDR3nt: TGCGCCAGCAGCTTTGGGGGCGGCGATCAGCCCCAGCATTTT
CDR3aa: CASSFGGGDQPQHF

len: 14
d_gene: -
j_gene: TRBJ1-5
abundance: once
v_gene: TRBV28
CDR3nt: TGTGCCAGCAGACCCAGTTATAGCAATCAGCCCCAGCATTTT
CDR3aa: CASRPSYSNQPQHF

len: 16
d_gene: TRBD1
j_gene: TRBJ1-2
abundance: few
v_gene: TRBV19
CDR3nt: TGTGCCAGTAGTATGCCATCGACAGGGCTAAACTATGGCTACACCTTC
CDR3aa: CASSMPSTGLNYGYTF

len: 16
d_gene: TRBD1
j_gene: TRBJ1-1
abundance: few
v_gene: TRBV19
CDR3nt: TGTGCCAGTAATCCAACTTGGGGGACAGGGGCCACTGAAGCTTTCTTT
CDR3aa: CASNPTWGTGATEAFF

len: 14
d_gene: -
j_gene: TRBJ2-1
abundance: many
v_gene: TRBV2
CDR3nt: TGTGCCAGCCCCGCGACAGTCTCCTACAATGAGCAGTTCTTC
CDR3aa: CASPATVSYNEQFF

len: 13
d_gene: -
j_gene: TRBJ1-5
abundance: once
v_gene: TRBV28
CDR3nt: TGTGCCAGCAGGCCTGCCAGCAATCAGCCCCAGCATTTT
CDR3aa: CASRPASNQPQHF

len: 14
d_gene: -
j_gene: TRBJ1-5
abundance: -
v_gene: TRBV28
CDR3nt: TGTGCCAGTGTCAGGGGTGGGGGCAATCAGCCCCAGCATTTT
CDR3aa: CASVRGGGNQPQHF

len: 14
d_gene: TRBD2
j_gene: TRBJ2-1
abundance: few
v_gene: TRBV29-1
CDR3nt: TGCAGCTCCCGAGGGACTAGCGGCTACAATGAGCAGTTCTTC
CDR3aa: CSSRGTSGYNEQFF

len: 14
d_gene: -
j_gene: TRBJ2-1
abundance: -
v_gene: TRBV7-2
CDR3nt: TGTGCCAGCAGCTTAACCTCTGGGGGCTATGAGCAGTTCTTC
CDR3aa: CASSLTSGGYEQFF

len: 14
d_gene: TRBD2
j_gene: TRBJ2-4
abundance: -
v_gene: TRBV4-1
CDR3nt: TGCGCCAGCAGCCCGGGACTAGCGGGAGTGATTCAGTACTTC
CDR3aa: CASSPGLAGVIQYF

len: 17
d_gene: TRBD1
j_gene: TRBJ1-5
abundance: -
v_gene: TRBV28
CDR3nt: TGTGCCAGCAGTTTATCAGGGGGACAACGGAGCAATCAGCCCCAGCATTTT
CDR3aa: CASSLSGGQRSNQPQHF

len: 16
d_gene: TRBD2
j_gene: TRBJ2-3
abundance: -
v_gene: TRBV25-1
CDR3nt: TGTGCCAGCAGTGGAGGGGCTAGCGGATACACAGATACGCAGTATTTT
CDR3aa: CASSGGASGYTDTQYF

len: 14
d_gene: TRBD2
j_gene: TRBJ2-7
abundance: -
v_gene: TRBV19
CDR3nt: TGTGCCAGTAGGACTAGCGGAGCTACCTACGAGCAGTACTTC
CDR3aa: CASRTSGATYEQYF

len: 18
d_gene: -
j_gene: TRBJ2-1
abundance: -
v_gene: TRBV21-1
CDR3nt: TGTGCCAGCAGCAAAGGTTACTACCAGGGGGGCTCCTACAATGAGCAGTTCTTC
CDR3aa: CASSKGYYQGGSYNEQFF

len: 12
d_gene: -
j_gene: TRBJ1-5
abundance: -
v_gene: TRBV5-4
CDR3nt: TGTGCCAGCAGCTTGTGGGGGCAGCCCCAGCATTTT
CDR3aa: CASSLWGQPQHF

len: 16
d_gene: TRBD1
j_gene: TRBJ2-7
abundance: -
v_gene: TRBV27
CDR3nt: TGTGCCAGCAGTTTATCGTTGACAGGGGGGATGTACGAGCAGTACTTC
CDR3aa: CASSLSLTGGMYEQYF

len: 15
d_gene: TRBD2
j_gene: TRBJ2-3
abundance: -
v_gene: TRBV2
CDR3nt: TGTGCCAGCTCCCCGCGGGGGACTAGCACAGATACGCAGTATTTT
CDR3aa: CASSPRGTSTDTQYF

len: 11
d_gene: -
j_gene: TRBJ1-1
abundance: few
v_gene: TRBV30
CDR3nt: TGTGCCTGGAGTGTAGGTGAGTCGCGCGTCTTT
CDR3aa: CAWSVGESRVF

len: 19
d_gene: -
j_gene: TRBJ1-2
abundance: -
v_gene: TRBV28
CDR3nt: TGTGCCAGCAGTTTTAGTTTCATTTTGTCGGGACAAAAGAACTATGGCTACACCTTC
CDR3aa: CASSFSFILSGQKNYGYTF

len: 13
d_gene: -
j_gene: TRBJ2-1
abundance: medium-sized
v_gene: TRBV29-1
CDR3nt: TGCAGCGTCCTCCGGGACTCCTACAATGAGCAGTTCTTC
CDR3aa: CSVLRDSYNEQFF

len: 15
d_gene: TRBD2
j_gene: TRBJ2-2
abundance: -
v_gene: TRBV6-5
CDR3nt: TGTGCCAGCAGTCAAACTAGCGGGAGGTCCGGGGAGCTGTTTTTT
CDR3aa: CASSQTSGRSGELFF

len: 16
d_gene: -
j_gene: TRBJ2-1
abundance: -
v_gene: TRBV6-6
CDR3nt: TGTGCCAGCAACCCCCTGGCGAAGAGCTCCTACAATGAGCAGTTCTTC
CDR3aa: CASNPLAKSSYNEQFF

len: 15
d_gene: TRBD2
j_gene: TRBJ2-2
abundance: few
v_gene: TRBV11-2
CDR3nt: TGTGCCAGCAGCTTTACTAGCGGGAGTGGCGGGGAGCTGTTTTTT
CDR3aa: CASSFTSGSGGELFF

len: 13
d_gene: -
j_gene: TRBJ1-1
abundance: -
v_gene: TRBV25-1
CDR3nt: TGTGCCAGCAGTGACATAGGGCGGGGTGAAGCTTTCTTT
CDR3aa: CASSDIGRGEAFF

len: 14
d_gene: -
j_gene: TRBJ2-3
abundance: once
v_gene: TRBV6-4
CDR3nt: TGTGCCAGCAGTGCGGGGCTTAGCACAGATACGCAGTATTTT
CDR3aa: CASSAGLSTDTQYF

len: 13
d_gene: -
j_gene: TRBJ2-7
abundance: many
v_gene: TRBV11-2
CDR3nt: TGTGCCAGCAGCCTTTCTTTGGCAGCCGAGCAGTACTTC
CDR3aa: CASSLSLAAEQYF

len: 14
d_gene: -
j_gene: TRBJ2-3
abundance: few
v_gene: TRBV19
CDR3nt: TGTGCCAGTAGTATTAAAGCGGGCACAGATACGCAGTATTTT
CDR3aa: CASSIKAGTDTQYF

len: 11
d_gene: -
j_gene: TRBJ1-2
abundance: -
v_gene: TRBV29-1
CDR3nt: TGCAGCGGCAGGGAAGCCTATGGCTACACCTTC
CDR3aa: CSGREAYGYTF

len: 14
d_gene: TRBD2
j_gene: TRBJ2-5
abundance: -
v_gene: TRBV2
CDR3nt: TGTGCCAGCAGGCCGGGACTAGATCTGGAGACCCAGTACTTC
CDR3aa: CASRPGLDLETQYF

len: 15
d_gene: -
j_gene: TRBJ1-5
abundance: -
v_gene: TRBV28
CDR3nt: TGTGCCAGCAGTTTAGGTGGGGGGAGCAATCAGCCCCAGCATTTT
CDR3aa: CASSLGGGSNQPQHF

len: 15
d_gene: -
j_gene: TRBJ1-2
abundance: once
v_gene: TRBV27
CDR3nt: TGTGCCAGCAGTTTCGGGCCGATTCTAGGCTATGGCTACACCTTC
CDR3aa: CASSFGPILGYGYTF

len: 14
d_gene: -
j_gene: TRBJ2-1
abundance: -
v_gene: TRBV11-2
CDR3nt: TGTGCCAGCAGCTTATATGAATCGGGGAATGAGCAGTTCTTC
CDR3aa: CASSLYESGNEQFF

len: 15
d_gene: TRBD2
j_gene: TRBJ2-5
abundance: -
v_gene: TRBV28
CDR3nt: TGTGCCAGCAGTTTAGGGACTAGCGGGACTGAGACCCAGTACTTC
CDR3aa: CASSLGTSGTETQYF

len: 13
d_gene: -
j_gene: TRBJ1-1
abundance: -
v_gene: TRBV7-3
CDR3nt: TGTGCCAGCAGCTCGACAGGGAACACTGAAGCTTTCTTT
CDR3aa: CASSSTGNTEAFF

len: 16
d_gene: TRBD2
j_gene: TRBJ2-3
abundance: once
v_gene: TRBV5-1
CDR3nt: TGCGCCAGCAGCCCCCTCAGCCTAGCGGGGACAGATACGCAGTATTTT
CDR3aa: CASSPLSLAGTDTQYF

len: 13
d_gene: -
j_gene: TRBJ1-2
abundance: -
v_gene: TRBV27
CDR3nt: TGTGCCAGCAGTCCGCCGGGTGGCTATGGCTACACCTTC
CDR3aa: CASSPPGGYGYTF

len: 15
d_gene: TRBD1
j_gene: TRBJ1-1
abundance: -
v_gene: TRBV19
CDR3nt: TGTGCCAGTAGTTTAAGACAGGGTGGATCCACTGAAGCTTTCTTT
CDR3aa: CASSLRQGGSTEAFF

len: 15
d_gene: TRBD2
j_gene: TRBJ2-3
abundance: -
v_gene: TRBV2
CDR3nt: TGTGCCAGCAGTGCCAGCGGGGGGGAGACAGATACGCAGTATTTT
CDR3aa: CASSASGGETDTQYF

len: 13
d_gene: -
j_gene: TRBJ1-1
abundance: -
v_gene: TRBV7-2
CDR3nt: TGTGCCAGCAGCCCTTTTTCGGGCTCTGAAGCTTTCTTT
CDR3aa: CASSPFSGSEAFF

len: 12
d_gene: -
j_gene: TRBJ2-7
abundance: -
v_gene: TRBV6-6
CDR3nt: TGTGCCAGCAGTTCTGCAGAATACGAGCAGTACTTC
CDR3aa: CASSSAEYEQYF

len: 12
d_gene: -
j_gene: TRBJ1-1
abundance: few
v_gene: TRBV29-1
CDR3nt: TGCAGCGTCGCAACAGGGAACACTGAAGCTTTCTTT
CDR3aa: CSVATGNTEAFF

len: 14
d_gene: -
j_gene: TRBJ2-5
abundance: -
v_gene: TRBV6-1
CDR3nt: TGTGCCAGCAGTGAAGGGGGGGGGCTTTGGATCCAGTACTTC
CDR3aa: CASSEGGGLWIQYF

len: 14
d_gene: -
j_gene: TRBJ2-1
abundance: -
v_gene: TRBV19
CDR3nt: TGTGCCAGTAGCCAGGGGGGCCCCTACAATGAGCAGTTCTTC
CDR3aa: CASSQGGPYNEQFF

len: 14
d_gene: -
j_gene: TRBJ1-4
abundance: once
v_gene: TRBV30
CDR3nt: TGTGCCTGGAGTGAAAGTCCAACTAATGAAAAACTGTTTTTT
CDR3aa: CAWSESPTNEKLFF

len: 17
d_gene: TRBD1
j_gene: TRBJ1-1
abundance: -
v_gene: TRBV28
CDR3nt: TGTGCCAGCAGTTTATATGGCCCGACAGGGATGAACACTGAAGCTTTCTTT
CDR3aa: CASSLYGPTGMNTEAFF

len: 15
d_gene: TRBD2
j_gene: TRBJ2-3
abundance: -
v_gene: TRBV19
CDR3nt: TGTGCCAGTACTGCTAGCGGGAGCTACACAGATACGCAGTATTTT
CDR3aa: CASTASGSYTDTQYF

len: 17
d_gene: -
j_gene: TRBJ1-5
abundance: few
v_gene: TRBV4-1
CDR3nt: TGCGCCAGCAGCCGCAAGGGGCTTGGGGATAGCAATCAGCCCCAGCATTTT
CDR3aa: CASSRKGLGDSNQPQHF

len: 15
d_gene: TRBD1
j_gene: TRBJ1-5
abundance: -
v_gene: TRBV4-1
CDR3nt: TGCGCCAGCAGCCCCACCGGGACAGGGCTACAGCCCCAGCATTTT
CDR3aa: CASSPTGTGLQPQHF

len: 13
d_gene: -
j_gene: TRBJ2-7
abundance: few
v_gene: TRBV28
CDR3nt: TGTGCCAGCATCCTTAGCGGCTCCTACGAGCAGTACTTC
CDR3aa: CASILSGSYEQYF

len: 14
d_gene: -
j_gene: TRBJ2-2
abundance: -
v_gene: TRBV18
CDR3nt: TGTGCCAGCTCACCCGGGATCCGGAACGGGGAGCTGTTTTTT
CDR3aa: CASSPGIRNGELFF

len: 12
d_gene: -
j_gene: TRBJ2-1
abundance: -
v_gene: TRBV5-1
CDR3nt: TGCGCCAGCAGCTTGGCGGTCTCTGAGCAGTTCTTC
CDR3aa: CASSLAVSEQFF

len: 14
d_gene: -
j_gene: TRBJ2-3
abundance: -
v_gene: TRBV5-6
CDR3nt: TGTGCCAGCAGCACCGGACAGCCCGCAGATACGCAGTATTTT
CDR3aa: CASSTGQPADTQYF

len: 16
d_gene: -
j_gene: TRBJ1-2
abundance: -
v_gene: TRBV19
CDR3nt: TGTGCCAGTAGTATGCCCCTTGGCAGGGAACACTATGGCTACACCTTC
CDR3aa: CASSMPLGREHYGYTF

len: 14
d_gene: TRBD2
j_gene: TRBJ2-7
abundance: once
v_gene: TRBV4-1
CDR3nt: TGCGCCAGCAGCCCCCAGCGGGAGCCCTACGAGCAGTACTTC
CDR3aa: CASSPQREPYEQYF